The 5 T cell receptor beta chains in this list originate from one sample, sequenced in a study of blood T cell repertoires in COVID-19. Here immunoSEQ multiplex PCR was the method, and the copy in TCRdb shows in-frame clones only, minus some. The table shows 400,000 to 450,000 clones, with approximately 90% occurring only once. What was sequenced was peripheral blood. The receptors here all came from a woman aged 30 to 39 with active or convalescent COVID-19.

The rearrangement uses TRBV6-1 and TRBJ1-4; D remains ambiguous. V shed 3 bases and J shed 0 bases, with 8 bases lying between them. This CDR3 is 15 amino acids long. Germline V gene sequence: CDR1 MNHNS, CDR2 SASEGT. The CDR3 protein is CASSDPFATNEKLFF. DNA of the CDR3: TGTGCCAGCAGTGATCCCTTTGCAACTAATGAAAAACTGTTTTTT.

The chain uses TRBV11-2 and TRBJ2-2; 7 bases fit TRBD1. The germline gives CDR1 SGHAT, CDR2 FQNNGV. This CDR3 comprises 18 residues. Trimming removed 1 base from V and 5 bases from J; junction bases left unmatched: 13. The CDR3 nucleotides are TGTGCCAGCAGCTTAGTTAATGTGCGCAGGGGGACAACCGGGGAGCTGTTTTTT. The encoded protein is CASSLVNVRRGTTGELFF.

The V gene is TRBV10-3, the J gene TRBJ1-1; D is ambiguous. This CDR3 is 11 amino acids long. Looked up from germline, CDR1 is ENHRY and CDR2 is SYGVKD. Trimming cost V 11 bases and J 8 bases, with 15 bases left between them. The CDR3 reads CARPRGYEAFF. The CDR3 DNA reads as TGTGCCCGACCCCGGGGATACGAAGCTTTCTTT.

This chain joins TRBV6-9 and TRBJ1-5; 7 bases are a match to TRBD1. Per the germline V gene, CDR1 is MNHGY and CDR2 is SVAAGI. This CDR3 region has 16 residues. The V segment lost 0 bases and the J segment 9 bases; nucleotides outside the gene matches: 11. DNA of the CDR3: TGTGCCAGCAGTTATTCCCCAGGACAGGACATAGGGCCCCAGCATTTT. Residues: CASSYSPGQDIGPQHF.

The chain couples TRBV30 to TRBJ2-7, with 7 bases aligning to TRBD2. The germline CDR1 and CDR2 sequences are GTSNPN and SVGIG (reference sequence). The CDR3 loop spans 16 amino acids. The V and J ends lost 0 bases and 0 bases, in that order; junction bases with no gene match: 8. The CDR3 bases are TGTGCCTGGAGTGTAGGAACTAGCGTTAGCTCCTACGAGCAGTACTTC. This encodes CAWSVGTSVSSYEQYF.